Shown below are 7 T cell receptor beta chains from a single sample sequenced in a study of T cells in Graves' hyperthyroidism and ophthalmopathy. RNA transcripts yielded amplified TCR beta CDR3 regions. With the HTBI primer set, the TCR CDR3 went through a first round of RT-PCR. TCRdb reprocessed the multiplex PCR reads via MiXCR and lists one record per CDR3 protein. Counted here are fewer than 650,000 distinct CDR3 sequences, around 13% occurring once; the ten biggest clones make up 11% to 15%. Sequenced input: blood. Receptor source: a woman aged 40 to 49 with Graves' hyperthyroidism.

This clonotype turned up a few times. The J gene is TRBJ2-5, the V gene TRBV7-9; D might be TRBD1 (5 bases). Germline V gene data show CDR1 as SEHNR and CDR2 as FQNEAQ (reference sequence). Between the trimmed V and J ends, which lost 6 bases and 1 base, there was a span of 9 bases. This CDR3 spans 13 amino acids. The CDR3 protein is CASRSDTQETQYF. The CDR3 DNA reads as TGTGCCAGCAGATCGGACACCCAAGAGACCCAGTACTTC.

This clonotype was counted between two and nine times. This may arise from a read error, as a much more abundant clone is one base away. V is TRBV5-1 and J is TRBJ1-2; 7 nucleotides match TRBD1. The CDR3 extends over 16 amino acids. Germline CDR1 SGHRS, CDR2 YFSETQ. The V gene end was trimmed by 3 bases and the J gene end by 4 bases; junction bases not matched to a gene: 12. The CDR3 DNA reads as TGCGCCAGCAGCTCCGGGACAGCCCTAAACCCCTATGGCTACACCTTC. Translation: CASSSGTALNPYGYTF.

The chain links TRBV12-5 to TRBJ2-2; the match to TRBD1 covers 8 bases. The junction had 3 bases not matched to a gene; V was cut back by 5 bases and J by 4 bases. Germline CDR1 is LGHNT and CDR2 is FRNRAP. The CDR3 extends over 14 amino acids. The CDR3 sequence is CASGRTGSTGELFF. The CDR3 DNA reads TGTGCTAGTGGTCGGACAGGGAGCACCGGGGAGCTGTTTTTT.

The rearrangement uses TRBV12-3 or TRBV12-4 and TRBJ2-1, with D possibly called TRBD1 or TRBD2 (5 bases each). Trimming took 8 bases from V and 8 from J, leaving 10 bases between them. The CDR3 contains 11 residues. The CDR3: CASGTIYEQFF. The DNA of the CDR3 is TGTGCCAGCGGGACCATCTATGAGCAGTTCTTC.

The chain combines TRBV6-1 with TRBJ2-1; D is uncertain. CDR3 size: 14 residues. Germline CDR1 MNHNS, CDR2 SASEGT. Trimming left V 1 base short and J 9 bases short, with 13 bases between. DNA of the CDR3: TGTGCCAGCAGTGAAGATTTGGGCAGGAGTGAGCAGTTCTTC. Protein sequence: CASSEDLGRSEQFF.

The V call is TRBV7-9, the J call TRBJ1-1; 10 nucleotides match TRBD1. Germline V gene lookup returns CDR1 SEHNR and CDR2 FQNEAQ (reference sequence). This CDR3 comprises 16 residues. J lost 4 bases, V lost 2 bases, and 7 bases had no gene match. The CDR3 spells CASSLSGTGEATEAFF. CDR3 DNA: TGTGCCAGCAGCTTATCCGGGACAGGGGAAGCCACTGAAGCTTTCTTT.

This clonotype was counted many times. This chain connects TRBV12-3 or TRBV12-4 to TRBJ2-4; TRBD1 might be the D (6 bases). Trimming took off 1 base at V and 6 bases at J, with 16 bases between the two ends. CDR3 length: 16 residues. The CDR3 nucleotides read TGTGCCAGCAGTTTAGGAGGCAACAGGGCCTTAAACATTCAGTACTTC. Its protein is CASSLGGNRALNIQYF.